This TCR beta chain emerged from a study of T cells in Graves' hyperthyroidism and ophthalmopathy. Study-level information: Blood was drawn when the patient was first diagnosed and still untreated. Findings of the study overall: Also found in blood were most expanded thyroid clonotypes above 0.001. Through a model of 13 V-J features, ophthalmopathy was separated from stable hyperthyroidism. Before onset, by a median of approximately 6.2 months, the model predicted ophthalmopathy.

This clonotype occurred many times. Antigen specificity is unknown. The CDR3 contains 16 residues. Germline assignment: CDR1 SGHDN and CDR2 FVKESK. Trimming took off 1 base at V and 0 bases at J, with 12 bases between the two ends. Amplification of TCR beta CDR3 regions used RNA as the template. The HTBI primer set served for first-round RT-PCR of the TCR CDR3. TCRdb used MiXCR to reprocess the multiplex PCR reads, holding one entry per CDR3 protein. The sample has approximately 400,000 distinct CDR3 sequences, roughly 14% seen once. The J gene is TRBJ1-2, the V gene TRBV14; D ambiguous. The receptor comes from a woman younger than 30 with Graves' hyperthyroidism. What was sequenced was blood. The CDR3 sequence: CASSQGQPLANYGYTF. The CDR3 DNA is TGTGCCAGCAGCCAAGGACAACCCCTAGCTAACTATGGCTACACCTTC.